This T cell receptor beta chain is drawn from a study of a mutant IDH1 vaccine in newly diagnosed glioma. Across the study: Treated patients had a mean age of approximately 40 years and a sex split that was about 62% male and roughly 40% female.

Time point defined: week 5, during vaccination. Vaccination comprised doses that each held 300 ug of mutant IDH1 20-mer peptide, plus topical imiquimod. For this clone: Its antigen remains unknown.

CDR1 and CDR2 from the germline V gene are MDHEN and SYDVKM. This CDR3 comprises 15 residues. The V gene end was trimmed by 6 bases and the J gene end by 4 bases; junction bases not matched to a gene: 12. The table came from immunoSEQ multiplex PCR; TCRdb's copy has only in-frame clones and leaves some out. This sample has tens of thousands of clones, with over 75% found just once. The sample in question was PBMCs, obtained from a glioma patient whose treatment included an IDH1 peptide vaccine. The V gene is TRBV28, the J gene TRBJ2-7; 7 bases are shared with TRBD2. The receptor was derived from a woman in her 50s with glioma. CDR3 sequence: CASSSSAGTPYEQYF. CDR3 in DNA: TGTGCCAGCAGCTCATCAGCGGGAACACCTTACGAGCAGTACTTC.